Presented here are 23 T cell receptor beta chains from one specimen sequenced in a study of cytomegalovirus exposure and HLA in healthy donors. The PCR made use of 60 Vbeta and 13 Jbeta primers. Data came from immunoSEQ multiplex PCR; TCRdb stores just in-frame clones and leaves some out. In the table there are around 150,000 clones, 60% to 85% of which are singletons. What was sequenced was PBMCs. These receptors all stem from a woman aged 50 to 60 in good health and CMV-seropositive.

The J gene is TRBJ2-7, the V gene TRBV30; 10 bases map to TRBD1. Per germline, CDR1 GTSNPN and CDR2 SVGIG (reference sequence). CDR3 size: 14 residues. Losses at the gene ends were 2 bases for V and 3 bases for J; bases not matched to a gene: 4. CDR3 amino acids: CAWSFGDRGYEQYF. CDR3 DNA sequence: TGTGCCTGGAGTTTCGGGGACAGGGGCTACGAGCAGTACTTC.

The chain links TRBV7-6 to TRBJ2-7; 8 bases line up with TRBD1. CDR1 is SGHVS, CDR2 FNYEAQ, per germline. The trim removed 5 bases at V and 3 bases at J, leaving 9 bases unmatched. CDR3 length equals 15 residues. The CDR3: CASSPSTGAIYEQYF. CDR3 sequence (DNA): TGTGCCAGCAGCCCCTCGACAGGGGCAATCTACGAGCAGTACTTC.

The chain employs TRBV27 and TRBJ2-2, with 11 bases identical to TRBD1. CDR3 length equals 17 residues. Germline CDR1 MNHEY, CDR2 SMNVEV (reference sequence). The V gene end was trimmed by 5 bases and the J gene end by 5 bases; junction bases not matched to a gene: 10. CDR3 nucleotides: TGTGCCAGCAGTGATGGACAGGGGGCATTGAGAACCGGGGAGCTGTTTTTT. Its translation is CASSDGQGALRTGELFF.

This rearrangement joins TRBV5-4 to TRBJ1-5, with D unclear. This CDR3 has 13 amino acids. V was cut by 5 bases and J by 5 bases, with 11 bases left in between. Germline CDR1 SGHNT, CDR2 YYREEE (reference sequence). The CDR3 here is CASSPDGDQPQHF. DNA for the CDR3: TGTGCCAGCAGTCCCGACGGGGATCAGCCCCAGCATTTT.

The rearrangement links TRBV5-1 to TRBJ1-4; 8 bases line up with TRBD1. V shed 1 base and J 5 bases; nucleotides not matched to a gene: 1. This CDR3 has 14 amino acids. The germline gives CDR1 SGHRS, CDR2 YFSETQ. The CDR3 reads CASSLRQGNEKLFF. CDR3 sequence (DNA): TGCGCCAGCAGCTTGAGACAGGGGAATGAAAAACTGTTTTTT.

The V gene is TRBV12-5, the J gene TRBJ2-5, with D perhaps TRBD2 (5 bases). CDR1 LGHNT and CDR2 FRNRAP come from the germline V gene. Deletions cut 9 bases from V and 2 bases from J, with 10 bases between. This CDR3 is built from 12 residues. The CDR3 spells CASSSGQETQYF. Here the CDR3 DNA reads TGTGCTAGCTCGTCGGGGCAAGAGACCCAGTACTTC.

This chain joins TRBV7-2 and TRBJ2-2; TRBD1 aligns across 7 bases. The CDR3 has 13 residues. Unmatched junction bases numbered 7, after V lost 6 bases and J lost 9 bases. The germline V gene has CDR1 SGHTA and CDR2 FQGNSA. CDR3 DNA sequence: TGTGCCAGCAGTACAGGGGTTAGGAGGGAGCTGTTTTTT. This translates into CASSTGVRRELFF.

In this sample, this clone turned up a few times. The chain carries TRBV28 and TRBJ1-6, with a tentative D call TRBD1 (6 bases). This CDR3 has 14 residues. Trimming cost V 6 bases and J 11 bases, with 17 bases left between them. In germline, CDR1 is MDHEN, CDR2 SYDVKM. This CDR3 reads CASSSRGGETPLHF. The CDR3 nucleotides are TGTGCCAGCAGCTCGAGGGGGGGAGAGACACCCCTCCACTTT. Variable domain in full (rest from reference TRBV28 and TRBJ1-6): DVKVTQSSRYLVKRTGEKVFLECVQDMDHENMFWYRQDPGLGLRLIYFSYDVKMKEKGDIPEGYSVSREKKERFSLILESASTNQTSMYLCASSSRGGETPLHFGNGTRLTVT.

The chain is built from TRBV27 and TRBJ1-2; TRBD1 matches at 7 bases. The CDR3 runs 13 residues. Germline V gene lookup returns CDR1 MNHEY and CDR2 SMNVEV (reference sequence). V shed 5 bases and J 8 bases; nucleotides not matched to a gene: 8. The CDR3 protein is CASSGTGVGGYTF. The CDR3 DNA is TGTGCCAGCAGTGGCACAGGGGTAGGCGGCTACACCTTC.

The chain combines TRBV10-1 with TRBJ2-2; 11 positions match TRBD2. V lost 0 bases to trimming and J lost 6 bases; unmatched junction nucleotides: 3. CDR1 is WNHNN, CDR2 SYGVQD, per germline (reference sequence). This CDR3 region has 16 residues. The CDR3 region is CASSESPSGGSGELFF. The DNA of the CDR3 is TGCGCCAGCAGTGAGTCGCCTAGCGGGGGGTCCGGGGAGCTGTTTTTT.

J is TRBJ2-5 and V is TRBV4-1; D might be TRBD1 (6 bases). CDR3 length equals 18 residues. Between the trimmed V and J ends, which lost 2 bases and 5 bases, there was a span of 24 bases. In germline, CDR1 is MGHRA, CDR2 YSYEKL. This CDR3 reads CASSQRRSNRQVPETQYF. CDR3 nucleotide sequence: TGCGCCAGCAGCCAACGGCGGAGCAATCGACAGGTGCCGGAGACCCAGTACTTC.

The chain uses TRBV10-1 and TRBJ1-1; TRBD1 matches 10 bases. The J segment lost 5 bases and the V segment lost 6 bases, leaving 12 bases of the junction unmatched. This CDR3 spans 16 amino acids. Looked up from germline, CDR1 is WNHNN and CDR2 is SYGVQD (reference sequence). The CDR3 is CASSNGTGVYETEAFF. The CDR3 nucleotides read TGCGCCAGCAGCAACGGGACAGGGGTTTACGAGACTGAAGCTTTCTTT.

This clone was seen a handful of times. As DNA, the CDR3 is TGCGCCAGCGCCTCGAGACTCCGCACAGATACGCAGTATTTT. This sequence encodes CASASRLRTDTQYF. The chain carries TRBV10-2 and TRBJ2-3; D uncertain. The CDR3 sequence is 14 residues long. V was pared by 8 bases and J by 1 base, with 13 bases between. Germline CDR1 WSHSY, CDR2 SAAADI.

This clone was detected only a few times. This CDR3 reads CASSSRGDYGYTF. The CDR3 nucleotides are TGCGCCAGCAGCTCTCGGGGGGACTATGGCTACACCTTC. V gene TRBV5-1 combines with J gene TRBJ1-2; tentatively, D is TRBD1 (5 bases). CDR1 is SGHRS and CDR2 is YFSETQ in the germline V gene. The CDR3 spans 13 residues. V was trimmed by 3 bases and J by 3 bases, leaving 9 bases between them.

The chain's CDR3 is CASSHESLGGAGELFF. The CDR3 DNA follows: TGTGCCAGCAGCCACGAAAGTCTAGGAGGAGCCGGGGAGCTGTTTTTT. The chain joins TRBV25-1 to TRBJ2-2; a weak D match, TRBD2 (5 bases). The CDR3 loop spans 16 amino acids. Trimming stripped 6 bases from V and 6 bases from J, with 20 bases between. Germline V lookup: CDR1 MGHDK, CDR2 SYGVNS. Full variable domain (outside the CDR3, taken from reference TRBV25-1 and TRBJ2-2): EADIYQTPRYLVIGTGKKITLECSQTMGHDKMYWYQQDPGMELHLIHYSYGVNSTEKGDLSSESTVSRIRTEHFPLTLESARPSHTSQYLCASSHESLGGAGELFFGEGSRLTVL.

This clone appeared a few times. The rearrangement joins TRBV10-3 to TRBJ1-1, with D perhaps TRBD1 (6 bases). V was clipped by 10 bases and J by 6 bases, with 18 bases between them. The CDR3 consists of 13 residues. Germline V gene sequence: CDR1 ENHRY, CDR2 SYGVKD. The CDR3, as DNA: TGTGCCACCCAGGGACAAGTAGGTGCTGAAGCTTTCTTT. Residues: CATQGQVGAEAFF.

This clone was counted only a few times. This sequence joins TRBV6-1 and TRBJ1-4; 7 bases align to TRBD1. The germline gives CDR1 MNHNS, CDR2 SASEGT. The V segment lost 1 base and the J segment 7 bases; nucleotides outside the gene matches: 6. This CDR3 comprises 15 residues. The CDR3 DNA sequence: TGTGCCAGCAGTGAAGGCGCAGGGGGTGGTGAAAAACTGTTTTTT. It yields the protein CASSEGAGGGEKLFF.

The V gene is TRBV2, the J gene TRBJ2-5; 9 bases fit TRBD2. Germline-derived CDR1 and CDR2 are SNHLY and FYNNEI. The CDR3 is 15 residues long. J gave up 3 bases and V 3 bases, and 5 bases lay outside the gene matches. The CDR3 sequence is CASSDSGGSKETQYF. For the CDR3, the DNA is TGTGCCAGCAGTGACAGCGGGGGGTCCAAAGAGACCCAGTACTTC. Full variable domain (remainder filled in from reference TRBV2 and TRBJ2-5): EPEVTQTPSHQVTQMGQEVILRCVPISNHLYFYWYRQILGQKVEFLVSFYNNEISEKSEIFDDQFSVERPDGSNFTLKIRSTKLEDSAMYFCASSDSGGSKETQYFGPGTRLLVL.

This clone was detected only a few times. The chain employs TRBV18 and TRBJ1-5, with TRBD1 matching over 8 bases. Germline V gene sequence: CDR1 KGHSH, CDR2 LQKENI. The length of the CDR3 is 15 residues. Losses at the gene ends were 6 bases for V and 3 bases for J; bases not matched to a gene: 7. The DNA of the CDR3 is TGTGCCAGCTCCCGGGGACAGGCCAACAATCAGCCCCAGCATTTT. Its translation is CASSRGQANNQPQHF.

The chain carries TRBV29-1 and TRBJ1-3, with D hard to call. The germline V gene encodes CDR1 SQVTM and CDR2 ANQGSEA. Trimming shortened V by 2 bases and J by 4 bases, and 6 bases separated the two germline ends. The CDR3 has 12 amino acids. The CDR3 loop reads CSVESVGNTIYF. As DNA, the CDR3 is TGCAGCGTTGAATCGGTCGGAAACACCATATATTTT. Full variable domain (missing parts from reference TRBV29-1 and TRBJ1-3): SAVISQKPSRDICQRGTSLTIQCQVDSQVTMMFWYRQQPGQSLTLIATANQGSEATYESGFVIDKFPISRPNLTFSTLTVSNMSPEDSSIYLCSVESVGNTIYFGEGSWLTVV.

The chain uses TRBV9 and TRBJ2-3; 7 positions agree with TRBD1. CDR3 length equals 13 residues. The ends lost 7 bases at V and 5 bases at J; junction bases unmatched: 7. The germline V gene has CDR1 SGDLS and CDR2 YYNGEE. The CDR3 DNA reads TGTGCCAGCCGCAAGGGGACAGAAGATACGCAGTATTTT. This codes for CASRKGTEDTQYF.

V and J are TRBV7-2 and TRBJ2-7, with TRBD1 as a possible D gene (7 bases). This CDR3 has 14 amino acids. Germline CDR1 is SGHTA and CDR2 is FQGNSA. Trimming removed 1 base at V and 7 bases at J, with 14 bases between. The CDR3 spells CASSLVARGVEQYF. The CDR3 DNA is TGTGCCAGCAGCTTAGTAGCCAGGGGGGTAGAGCAGTACTTC.

The J gene is TRBJ1-3, the V gene TRBV4-1; no reliable D call. Trimming cost V 3 bases and J 0 bases, with 9 bases left between them. This CDR3 has 15 residues. Germline V CDR1 and CDR2: MGHRA, YSYEKL. The CDR3 loop reads CASSQFLISGNTIYF. The CDR3 DNA follows: TGCGCCAGCAGCCAGTTCCTTATCTCTGGAAACACCATATATTTT.